This record concerns one T cell receptor (beta chain) sequence. This sample was taken from a study of blood T cells in healthy people across ages. The use of a sample-barcoded 5' primer and a J-beta primer mix characterized a second PCR of 7 to 11 cycles. Carrying 12 random nucleotides, a template-switch adaptor labeled each individual cDNA molecule. TCRdb called the 5' RACE reads again in MiXCR, with one record for every CDR3 protein. This sample has over 1,500,000 distinct CDR3 sequences; about 39% occur once, and the top ten carry 20% to 25%. This clonotype was obtained from a human donor in good health. The sample taken for sequencing was blood.

In nucleotides, the CDR3 is TGTGCCTGGAGTGTACCTGGAAACACCATATATTTT. Encoded protein: CAWSVPGNTIYF. The chain uses TRBV30 and TRBJ1-3; D not certain. Germline V gene lookup returns CDR1 GTSNPN and CDR2 SVGIG (reference sequence). V was trimmed by 0 bases and J by 2 bases, leaving 2 bases between them. This CDR3 has 12 amino acids.